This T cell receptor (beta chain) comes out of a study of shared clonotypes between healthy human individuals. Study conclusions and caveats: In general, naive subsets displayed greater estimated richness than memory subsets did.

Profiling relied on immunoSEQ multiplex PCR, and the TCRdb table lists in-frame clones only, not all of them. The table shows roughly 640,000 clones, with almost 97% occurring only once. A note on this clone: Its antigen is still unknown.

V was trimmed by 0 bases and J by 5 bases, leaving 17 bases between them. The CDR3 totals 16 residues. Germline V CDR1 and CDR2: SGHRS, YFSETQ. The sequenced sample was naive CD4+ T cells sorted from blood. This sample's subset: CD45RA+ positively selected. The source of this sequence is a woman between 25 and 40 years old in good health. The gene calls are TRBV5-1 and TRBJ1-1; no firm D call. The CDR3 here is CASSLGWELGWTEAFF. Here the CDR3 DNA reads TGCGCCAGCAGCTTGGGTTGGGAGCTCGGGTGGACTGAAGCTTTCTTT.